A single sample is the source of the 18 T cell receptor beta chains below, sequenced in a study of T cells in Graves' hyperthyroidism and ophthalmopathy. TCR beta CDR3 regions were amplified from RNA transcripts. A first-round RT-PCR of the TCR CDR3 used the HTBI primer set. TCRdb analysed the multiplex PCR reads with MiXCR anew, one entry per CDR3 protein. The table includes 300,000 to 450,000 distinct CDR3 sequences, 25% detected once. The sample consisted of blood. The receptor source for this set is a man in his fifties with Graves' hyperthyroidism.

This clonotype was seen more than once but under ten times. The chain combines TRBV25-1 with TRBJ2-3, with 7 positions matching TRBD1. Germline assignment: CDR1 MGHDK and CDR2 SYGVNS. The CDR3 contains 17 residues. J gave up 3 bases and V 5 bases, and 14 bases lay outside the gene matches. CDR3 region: CASSRPRQGIDTDTQYF. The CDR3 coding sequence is TGTGCCAGCAGTCGACCACGACAGGGTATTGATACAGATACGCAGTATTTT.

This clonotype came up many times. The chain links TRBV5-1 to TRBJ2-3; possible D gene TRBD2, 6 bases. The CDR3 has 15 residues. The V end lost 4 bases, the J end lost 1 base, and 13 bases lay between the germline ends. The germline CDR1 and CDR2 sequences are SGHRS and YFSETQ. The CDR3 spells CASSPPGVRTDTQYF. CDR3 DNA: TGCGCCAGCAGCCCCCCGGGGGTGCGCACAGATACGCAGTATTTT. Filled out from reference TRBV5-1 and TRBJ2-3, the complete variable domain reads KAGVTQTPRYLIKTRGQQVTLSCSPISGHRSVSWYQQTPGQGLQFLFEYFSETQRNKGNFPGRFSGRQFSNSRSEMNVSTLELGDSALYLCASSPPGVRTDTQYFGPGTRLTVL.

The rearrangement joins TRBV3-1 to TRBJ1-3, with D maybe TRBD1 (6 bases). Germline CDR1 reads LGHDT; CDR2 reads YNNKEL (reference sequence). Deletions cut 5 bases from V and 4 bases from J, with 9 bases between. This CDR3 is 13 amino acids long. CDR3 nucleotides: TGTGCCAGCAGCAGGACAGACGGAAACACCATATATTTT. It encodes CASSRTDGNTIYF.

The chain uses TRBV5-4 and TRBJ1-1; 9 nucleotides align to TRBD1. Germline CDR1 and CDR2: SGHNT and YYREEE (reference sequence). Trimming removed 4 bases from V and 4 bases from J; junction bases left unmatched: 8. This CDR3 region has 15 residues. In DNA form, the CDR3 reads TGTGCCAGCAGCAATGGACAGGGGCGTAGCACTGAAGCTTTCTTT. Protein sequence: CASSNGQGRSTEAFF.

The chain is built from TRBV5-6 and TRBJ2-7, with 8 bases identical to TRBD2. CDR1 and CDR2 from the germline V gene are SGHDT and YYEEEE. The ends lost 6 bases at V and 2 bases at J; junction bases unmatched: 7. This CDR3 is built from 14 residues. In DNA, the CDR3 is TGTGCCAGCACCCAAGGACTAGCAACCTACGAGCAGTACTTC. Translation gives CASTQGLATYEQYF.

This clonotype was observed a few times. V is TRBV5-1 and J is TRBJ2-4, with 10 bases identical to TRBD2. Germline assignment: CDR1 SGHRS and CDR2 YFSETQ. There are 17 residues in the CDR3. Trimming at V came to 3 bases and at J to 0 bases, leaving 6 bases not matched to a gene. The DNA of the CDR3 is TGCGCCAGCAGCTCTGGACTAGCGGACCTAGCCAAAAACATTCAGTACTTC. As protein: CASSSGLADLAKNIQYF.

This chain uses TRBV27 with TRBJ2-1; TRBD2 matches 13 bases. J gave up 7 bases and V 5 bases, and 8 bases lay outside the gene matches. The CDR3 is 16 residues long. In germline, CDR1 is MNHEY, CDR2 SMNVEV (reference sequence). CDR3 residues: CASSALAGGNWNEQFF. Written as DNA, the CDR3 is TGTGCCAGCAGTGCACTAGCGGGAGGGAACTGGAATGAGCAGTTCTTC.

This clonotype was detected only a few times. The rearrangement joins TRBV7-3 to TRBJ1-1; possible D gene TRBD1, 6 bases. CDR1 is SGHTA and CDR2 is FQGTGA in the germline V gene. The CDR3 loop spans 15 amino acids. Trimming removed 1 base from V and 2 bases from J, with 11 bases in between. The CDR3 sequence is CASSLMGRGNTEAFF. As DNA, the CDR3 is TGTGCCAGCAGCTTAATGGGCAGGGGTAACACTGAAGCTTTCTTT. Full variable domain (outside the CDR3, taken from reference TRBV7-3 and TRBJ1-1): GAGVSQTPSNKVTEKGKYVELRCDPISGHTALYWYRQSLGQGPEFLIYFQGTGAADDSGLPNDRFFAVRPEGSVSTLKIQRTERGDSAVYLCASSLMGRGNTEAFFGQGTRLTVV.

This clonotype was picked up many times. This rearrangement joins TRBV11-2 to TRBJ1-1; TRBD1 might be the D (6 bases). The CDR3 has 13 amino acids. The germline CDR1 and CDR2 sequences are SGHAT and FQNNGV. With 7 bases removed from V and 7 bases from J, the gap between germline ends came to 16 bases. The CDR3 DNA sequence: TGTGCCAGCACCTCCACAAGGGGGGGTGAAGCTTTCTTT. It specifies CASTSTRGGEAFF.

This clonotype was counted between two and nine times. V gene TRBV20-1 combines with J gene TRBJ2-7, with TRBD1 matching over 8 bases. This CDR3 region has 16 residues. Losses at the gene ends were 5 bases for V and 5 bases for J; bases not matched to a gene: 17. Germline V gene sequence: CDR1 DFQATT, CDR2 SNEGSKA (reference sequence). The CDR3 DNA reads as TGCAGTGCTGTCCCGGGACAGGAGAGTACGCCGGACGAGCAGTACTTC. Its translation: CSAVPGQESTPDEQYF.

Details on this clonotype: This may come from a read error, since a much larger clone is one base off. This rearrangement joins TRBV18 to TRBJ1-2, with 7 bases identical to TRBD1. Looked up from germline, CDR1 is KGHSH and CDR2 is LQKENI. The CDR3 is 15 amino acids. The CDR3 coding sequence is TGTGCCAGCTCACCCCCGGACAGGCCGAACTATGGCTGCACCTTC. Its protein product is CASSPPDRPNYGCTF. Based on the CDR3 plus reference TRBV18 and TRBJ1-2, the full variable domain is NAGVMQNPRHLVRRRGQEARLRCSPMKGHSHVYWYRQLPEEGLKFMVYLQKENIIDESGMPKERFSAEFPKEGPSILRIQQVVRGDSAAYFCASSPPDRPNYGCTFGSGTRLTVV.

In DNA, the CDR3 is TGTGCCAGCAGTGACTTGACAGGGGATCGCGAGCAGTACTTC. Translation gives CASSDLTGDREQYF. This sequence joins TRBV6-1 and TRBJ2-7, with 8 bases that match TRBD1. The CDR3 extends over 14 amino acids. The V gene's germline CDR1 is MNHNS and CDR2 SASEGT. J gave up 6 bases and V 3 bases, and 7 bases lay outside the gene matches.

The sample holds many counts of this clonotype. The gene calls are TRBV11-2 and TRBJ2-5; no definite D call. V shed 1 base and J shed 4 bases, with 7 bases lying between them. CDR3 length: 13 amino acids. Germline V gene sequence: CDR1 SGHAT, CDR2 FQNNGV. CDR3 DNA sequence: TGTGCCAGCAGCTTAGTTCTTACAGAGACCCAGTACTTC. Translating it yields CASSLVLTETQYF.

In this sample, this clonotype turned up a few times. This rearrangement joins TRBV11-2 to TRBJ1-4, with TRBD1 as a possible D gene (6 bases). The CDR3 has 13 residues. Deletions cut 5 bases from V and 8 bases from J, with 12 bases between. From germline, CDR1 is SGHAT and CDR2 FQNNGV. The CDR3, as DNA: TGTGCCAGCAGCCTGGACAGAATGGAAAAACTGTTTTTT. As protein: CASSLDRMEKLFF.

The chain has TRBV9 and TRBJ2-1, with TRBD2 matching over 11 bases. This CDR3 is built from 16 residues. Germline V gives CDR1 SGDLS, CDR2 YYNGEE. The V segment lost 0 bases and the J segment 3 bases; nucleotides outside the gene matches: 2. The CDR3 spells CASSVETSGSYNEQFF. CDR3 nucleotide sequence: TGTGCCAGCAGCGTAGAAACTAGCGGGAGCTACAATGAGCAGTTCTTC.

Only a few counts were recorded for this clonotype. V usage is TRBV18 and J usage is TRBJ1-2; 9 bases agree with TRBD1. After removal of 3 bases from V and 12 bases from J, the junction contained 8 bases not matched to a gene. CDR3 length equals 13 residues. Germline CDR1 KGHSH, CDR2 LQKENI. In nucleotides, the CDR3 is TGTGCCAGCTCACCTACCGGGACAGGGTATAACACCTTC. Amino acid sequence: CASSPTGTGYNTF. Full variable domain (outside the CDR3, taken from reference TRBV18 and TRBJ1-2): NAGVMQNPRHLVRRRGQEARLRCSPMKGHSHVYWYRQLPEEGLKFMVYLQKENIIDESGMPKERFSAEFPKEGPSILRIQQVVRGDSAAYFCASSPTGTGYNTFGSGTRLTVV.

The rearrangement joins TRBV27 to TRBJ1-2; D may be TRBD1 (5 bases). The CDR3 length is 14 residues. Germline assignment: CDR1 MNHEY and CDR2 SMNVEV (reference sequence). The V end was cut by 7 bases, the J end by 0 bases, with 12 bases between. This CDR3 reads CASKYSTANYGYTF. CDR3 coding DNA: TGTGCCAGCAAATACTCGACAGCTAACTATGGCTACACCTTC.

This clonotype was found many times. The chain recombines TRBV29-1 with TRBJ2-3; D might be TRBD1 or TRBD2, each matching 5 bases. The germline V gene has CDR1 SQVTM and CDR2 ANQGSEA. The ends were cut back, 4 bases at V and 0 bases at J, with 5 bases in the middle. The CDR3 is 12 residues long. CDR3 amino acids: CSVGGSTDTQYF. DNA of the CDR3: TGCAGCGTTGGGGGGAGCACAGATACGCAGTATTTT.